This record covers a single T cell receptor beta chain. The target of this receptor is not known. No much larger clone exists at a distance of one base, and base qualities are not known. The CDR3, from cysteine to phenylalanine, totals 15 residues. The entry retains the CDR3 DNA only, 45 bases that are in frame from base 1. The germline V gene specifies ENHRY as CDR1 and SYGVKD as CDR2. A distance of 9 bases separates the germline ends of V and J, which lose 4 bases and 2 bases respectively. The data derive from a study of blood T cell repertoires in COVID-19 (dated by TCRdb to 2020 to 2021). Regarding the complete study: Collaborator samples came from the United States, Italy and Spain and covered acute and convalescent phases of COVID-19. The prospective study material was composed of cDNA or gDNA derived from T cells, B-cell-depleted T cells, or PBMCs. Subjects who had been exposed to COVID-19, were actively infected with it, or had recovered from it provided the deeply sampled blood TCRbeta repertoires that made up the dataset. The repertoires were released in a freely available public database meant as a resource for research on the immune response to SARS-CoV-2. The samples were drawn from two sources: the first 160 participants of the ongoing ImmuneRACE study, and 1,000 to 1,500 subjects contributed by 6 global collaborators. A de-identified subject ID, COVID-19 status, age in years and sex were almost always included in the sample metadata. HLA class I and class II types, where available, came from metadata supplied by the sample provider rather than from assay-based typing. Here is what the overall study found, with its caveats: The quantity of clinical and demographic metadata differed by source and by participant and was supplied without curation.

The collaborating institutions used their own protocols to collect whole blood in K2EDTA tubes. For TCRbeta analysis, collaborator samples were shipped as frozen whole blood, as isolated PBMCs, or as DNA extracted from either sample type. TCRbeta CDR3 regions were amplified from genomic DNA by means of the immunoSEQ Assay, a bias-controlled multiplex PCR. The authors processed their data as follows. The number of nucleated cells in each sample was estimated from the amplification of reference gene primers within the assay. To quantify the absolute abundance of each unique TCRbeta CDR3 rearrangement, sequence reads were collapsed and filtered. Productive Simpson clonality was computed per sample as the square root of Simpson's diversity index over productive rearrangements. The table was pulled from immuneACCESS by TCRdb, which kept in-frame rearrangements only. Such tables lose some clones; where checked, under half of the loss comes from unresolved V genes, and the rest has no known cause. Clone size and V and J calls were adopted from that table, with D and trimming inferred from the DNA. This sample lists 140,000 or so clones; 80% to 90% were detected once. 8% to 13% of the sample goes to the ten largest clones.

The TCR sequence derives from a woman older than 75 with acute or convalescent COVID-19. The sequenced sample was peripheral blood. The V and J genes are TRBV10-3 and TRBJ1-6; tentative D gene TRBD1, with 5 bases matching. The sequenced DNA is TGTGCCATCAGTGGGGGGGGAACCTATAATTCACCCCTCCACTTT. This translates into CAISGGGTYNSPLHF.